The TCR beta chain under discussion was sequenced for a study of blood T cell repertoires in COVID-19. Overall study: Both acute and convalescent COVID-19 samples were obtained from the United States, Italy and Spain. The analysed material was cDNA or gDNA that came from T cells, B-cell-depleted T cells, or PBMCs.

This CDR3 region has 16 residues. The ends were cut back, 2 bases at V and 3 bases at J, with 13 bases in the middle. CDR1 and CDR2 from the germline V gene are LGHDT and YNNKEL (reference sequence). In the authors' workflow: How many nucleated cells were present was estimated from reference gene primer amplification. Profiling relied on immunoSEQ multiplex PCR, and the TCRdb table lists in-frame clones only, not all of them. V, J and clone size were drawn from that table, and D and trimming were deduced from the DNA. The repertoire holds approximately 210,000 clones, around 83% seen once, with roughly 8.8% in the top ten.

This sequence joins TRBV3-1 (or the pseudogene TRBV3-2) and TRBJ1-4, with D possibly matching TRBD1 (6 bases). The clonotype was recovered from a woman aged 50 to 60 with acute or convalescent COVID-19. The sample consisted of peripheral blood. The CDR3 here is CASSQKWQGPNEKLFF. The CDR3 DNA reads TGTGCCAGCAGCCAAAAATGGCAGGGGCCTAATGAAAAACTGTTTTTT.